Listed here are 7 T cell receptor beta chains from one sample, sequenced in a study of blood T cell repertoires in COVID-19. Here immunoSEQ multiplex PCR was the method, and the copy in TCRdb shows in-frame clones only, minus some. The sample has about 200,000 clones, 85% to 90% seen once; the top ten hold 1.2%. The specimen sequenced was PBMCs or T cells enriched from blood (not recorded which). The receptors shown here come from a man aged 25-45 years who had recovered from COVID-19.

This clone was picked up one time. V is TRBV19 and J is TRBJ2-2, with D possibly TRBD1 on 6 matching bases. Germline CDR1 reads LNHDA; CDR2 reads SQIVND (reference sequence). V was trimmed by 6 bases and J by 6 bases, leaving 11 bases between them. This CDR3 is built from 13 residues. CDR3 loop: CASSPQGAGELFF. CDR3 sequence (DNA): TGTGCCAGTAGCCCACAGGGCGCCGGGGAGCTGTTTTTT.

V usage is TRBV14 and J usage is TRBJ2-1; 8 nucleotides agree with TRBD2. V was pared by 1 base and J by 4 bases, with 12 bases of the junction left unmatched. Germline CDR1 and CDR2: SGHDN and FVKESK. The CDR3 contains 18 residues. CDR3 protein: CASSQVRTTSEKYNEQFF. Here the CDR3 DNA reads TGTGCCAGCAGCCAAGTTCGGACGACTAGCGAGAAGTACAATGAGCAGTTCTTC.

The chain uses TRBV2 and TRBJ2-2; TRBD2 matches 14 bases. Trimming removed 6 bases from V and 8 bases from J; junction bases left unmatched: 2. The CDR3 runs to 14 residues. The V gene's germline CDR1 is SNHLY and CDR2 FYNNEI. The CDR3 spells CASSGTSGRGELFF. In nucleotides, the CDR3 is TGTGCCAGCAGCGGGACTAGCGGGAGAGGGGAGCTGTTTTTT.

The rearrangement links TRBV10-3 to TRBJ1-1; 8 nucleotides agree with TRBD1. Germline trimming cut 5 bases from V and 2 bases from J; bases unmatched to any gene: 4. This CDR3 comprises 14 residues. Germline V lookup: CDR1 ENHRY, CDR2 SYGVKD. DNA of the CDR3: TGTGCCATCAGTTTGACAGGGGAAAACACTGAAGCTTTCTTT. Amino acid sequence: CAISLTGENTEAFF.

The chain recombines TRBV2 with TRBJ1-6; 8 nucleotides align to TRBD1. V gave up 5 bases and J gave up 10 bases; unmatched junction bases: 7. CDR3 length equals 14 residues. The germline V gene encodes CDR1 SNHLY and CDR2 FYNNEI. The CDR3 DNA sequence: TGTGCCAGCAGTACGACAGGGGATCGCTCACCCCTCCACTTT. Translating gives CASSTTGDRSPLHF.

This chain uses TRBV19 with TRBJ2-1; 7 positions match TRBD2. V shed 0 bases, J shed 3 bases, and the junction held 5 bases outside the gene matches. Per germline, CDR1 LNHDA and CDR2 SQIVND (reference sequence). The CDR3 spans 16 residues. The CDR3 here is CASSIDLAGVYNEQFF. CDR3 sequence (DNA): TGTGCCAGTAGTATAGATCTGGCGGGGGTCTACAATGAGCAGTTCTTC.

V and J are TRBV24-1 and TRBJ2-3, with no clear D. CDR3 length equals 12 residues. The germline V and J ends were trimmed by 0 bases and 5 bases, with 2 bases remaining between them. In germline, CDR1 is KGHDR, CDR2 SFDVKD. CDR3: CATSDLLDTQYF. In DNA form, the CDR3 reads TGTGCCACCAGTGATTTGCTAGATACGCAGTATTTT.